This TCR beta chain was found in a study of early T cells in non-severe SARS-CoV-2 infection. After removal of 7 bases from V and 5 bases from J, the junction contained 2 bases not matched to a gene. Germline-derived CDR1 and CDR2 are SGHTA and FQGNSA. CDR3 length: 12 amino acids. Each CDR3 protein is one row after TCRdb ran MiXCR on the 5' RACE reads. The data hold 20,000 to 30,000 distinct CDR3 sequences, with roughly 4.2% observed a single time. This clonotype was recorded many times. The V gene is TRBV7-2, the J gene TRBJ1-2, with 9 bases that match TRBD1. The receptor was isolated from an adult who was a healthcare worker with PCR-confirmed SARS-CoV-2 infection or an uninfected control (not recorded which). The sample comprised whole blood. The CDR3 protein is CASNRGRYGYTF. In nucleotides, the CDR3 is TGTGCCAGCAACAGGGGGCGTTATGGCTACACCTTC.